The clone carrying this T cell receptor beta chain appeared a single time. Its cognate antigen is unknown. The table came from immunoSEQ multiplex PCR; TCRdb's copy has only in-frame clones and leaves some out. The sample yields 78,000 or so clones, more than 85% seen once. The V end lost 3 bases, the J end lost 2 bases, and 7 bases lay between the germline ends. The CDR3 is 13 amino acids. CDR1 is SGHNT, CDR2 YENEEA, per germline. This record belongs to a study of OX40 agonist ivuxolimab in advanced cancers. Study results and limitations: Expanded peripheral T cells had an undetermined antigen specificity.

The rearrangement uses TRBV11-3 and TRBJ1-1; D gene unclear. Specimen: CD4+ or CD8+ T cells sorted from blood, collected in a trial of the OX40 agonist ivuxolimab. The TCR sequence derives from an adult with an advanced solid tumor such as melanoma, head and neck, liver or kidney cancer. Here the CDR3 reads CASSFYHNTEAFF. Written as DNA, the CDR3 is TGTGCCAGCAGCTTTTACCATAACACTGAAGCTTTCTTT.